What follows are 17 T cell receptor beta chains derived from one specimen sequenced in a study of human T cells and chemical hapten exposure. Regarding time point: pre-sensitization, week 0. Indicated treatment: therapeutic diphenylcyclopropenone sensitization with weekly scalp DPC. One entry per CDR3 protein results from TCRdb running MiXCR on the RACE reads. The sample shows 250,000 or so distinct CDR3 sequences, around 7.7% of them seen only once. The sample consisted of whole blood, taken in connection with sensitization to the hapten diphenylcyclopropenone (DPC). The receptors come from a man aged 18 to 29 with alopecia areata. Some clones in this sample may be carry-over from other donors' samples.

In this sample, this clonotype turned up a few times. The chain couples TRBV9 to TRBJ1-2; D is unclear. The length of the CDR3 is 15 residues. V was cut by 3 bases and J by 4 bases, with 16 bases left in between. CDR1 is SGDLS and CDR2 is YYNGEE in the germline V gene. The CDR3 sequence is CASSDSPRRSYGYTF. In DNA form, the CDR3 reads TGTGCCAGCAGCGACTCGCCCCGCAGGAGCTATGGCTACACCTTC. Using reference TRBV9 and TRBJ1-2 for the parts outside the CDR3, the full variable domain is DSGVTQTPKHLITATGQRVTLRCSPRSGDLSVYWYQQSLDQGLQFLIQYYNGEERAKGNILERFSAQQFPDLHSELNLSSLELGDSALYFCASSDSPRRSYGYTFGSGTRLTVV.

The CDR3 region has the DNA TGTGCCAGCACTGGCAGGCTCTATGGCTACACCTTC. Translated: CASTGRLYGYTF. The genes are TRBV6-2 or TRBV6-3 and TRBJ1-2, with no clear D. Per germline, CDR1 MNHEY and CDR2 SVGEGT. The CDR3 is 12 amino acids. Trimming shortened V by 7 bases and J by 4 bases, and 10 bases separated the two germline ends.

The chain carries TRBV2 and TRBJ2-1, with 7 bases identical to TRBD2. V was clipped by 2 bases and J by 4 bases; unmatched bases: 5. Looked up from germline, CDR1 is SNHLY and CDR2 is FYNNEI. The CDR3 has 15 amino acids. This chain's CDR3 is CASSEIGGGYNEQFF. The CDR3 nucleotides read TGTGCCAGCAGTGAAATTGGGGGGGGTTACAATGAGCAGTTCTTC.

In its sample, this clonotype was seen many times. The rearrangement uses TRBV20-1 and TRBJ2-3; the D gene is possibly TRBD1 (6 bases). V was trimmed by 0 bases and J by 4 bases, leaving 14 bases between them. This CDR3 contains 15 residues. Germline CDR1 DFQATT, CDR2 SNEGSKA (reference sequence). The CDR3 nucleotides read TGCAGTGCTAGAGATCTGGGAGAGGGGGCAGATACGCAGTATTTT. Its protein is CSARDLGEGADTQYF.

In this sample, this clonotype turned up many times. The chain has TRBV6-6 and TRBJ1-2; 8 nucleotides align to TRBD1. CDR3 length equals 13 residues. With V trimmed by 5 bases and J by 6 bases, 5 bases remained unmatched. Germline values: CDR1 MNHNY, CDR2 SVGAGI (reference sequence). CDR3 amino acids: CASSPDRVHGYTF. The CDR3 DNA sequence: TGTGCCAGCAGTCCGGACAGGGTACATGGCTACACCTTC.

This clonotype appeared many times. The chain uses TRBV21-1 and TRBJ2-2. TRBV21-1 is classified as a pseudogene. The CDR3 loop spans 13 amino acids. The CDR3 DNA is TGTGCCAGCAGCAAAGCTGGGACCGGGGAGCTGTTTTTT. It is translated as CASSKAGTGELFF.

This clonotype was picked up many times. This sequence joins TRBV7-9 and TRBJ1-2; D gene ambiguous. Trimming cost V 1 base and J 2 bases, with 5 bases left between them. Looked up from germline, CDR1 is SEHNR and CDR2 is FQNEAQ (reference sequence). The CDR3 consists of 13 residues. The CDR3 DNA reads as TGTGCCAGCAGCTTAGTATTGAACTATGGCTACACCTTC. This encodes CASSLVLNYGYTF.

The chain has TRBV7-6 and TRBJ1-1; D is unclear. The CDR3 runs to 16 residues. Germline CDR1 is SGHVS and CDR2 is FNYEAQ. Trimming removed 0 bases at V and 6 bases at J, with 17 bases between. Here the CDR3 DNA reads TGTGCCAGCAGCTTAGCGCAGTACCCTGGCGGGGCTGAAGCTTTCTTT. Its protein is CASSLAQYPGGAEAFF.

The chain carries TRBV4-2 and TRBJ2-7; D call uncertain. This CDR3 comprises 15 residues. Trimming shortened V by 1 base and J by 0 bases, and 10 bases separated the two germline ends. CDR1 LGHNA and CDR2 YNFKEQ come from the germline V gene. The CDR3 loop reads CASSQGPGDSYEQYF. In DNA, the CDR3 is TGTGCCAGCAGCCAAGGCCCAGGTGACTCCTACGAGCAGTACTTC.

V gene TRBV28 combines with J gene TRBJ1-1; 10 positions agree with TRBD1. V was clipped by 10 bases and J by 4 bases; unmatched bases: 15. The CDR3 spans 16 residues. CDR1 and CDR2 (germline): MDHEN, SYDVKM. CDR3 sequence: CATRDRGTPRVTEAFF. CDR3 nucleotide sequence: TGTGCCACCAGGGACAGGGGAACACCGCGGGTCACTGAAGCTTTCTTT.

The CDR3 is CASSFDGGEAGELFF. CDR3 coding DNA: TGTGCCAGCAGTTTCGACGGGGGGGAGGCCGGGGAGCTGTTTTTT. The chain is built from TRBV12-3 or TRBV12-4 and TRBJ2-2; 8 bases agree with TRBD2. This CDR3 is 15 amino acids long. V shed 3 bases and J 6 bases; nucleotides not matched to a gene: 6.

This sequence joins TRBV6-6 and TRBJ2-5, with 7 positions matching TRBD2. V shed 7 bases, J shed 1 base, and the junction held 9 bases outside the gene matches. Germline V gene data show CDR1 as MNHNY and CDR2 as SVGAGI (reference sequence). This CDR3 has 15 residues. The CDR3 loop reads CASTWRPSGQETQYF. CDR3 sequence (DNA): TGTGCCAGCACTTGGAGGCCTAGCGGCCAAGAGACCCAGTACTTC.

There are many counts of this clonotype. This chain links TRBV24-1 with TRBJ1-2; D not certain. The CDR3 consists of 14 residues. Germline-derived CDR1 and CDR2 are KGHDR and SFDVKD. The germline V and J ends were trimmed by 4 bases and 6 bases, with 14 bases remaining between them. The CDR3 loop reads CATSDPRAPHGYTF. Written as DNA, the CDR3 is TGTGCCACCAGTGACCCCCGGGCCCCACATGGCTACACCTTC.

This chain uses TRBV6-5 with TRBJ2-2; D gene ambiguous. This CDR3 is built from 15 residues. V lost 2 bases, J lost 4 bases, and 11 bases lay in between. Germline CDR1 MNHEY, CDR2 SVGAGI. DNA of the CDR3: TGTGCCAGCAGTTACGTCCCCCGTACCACCGGGGAGCTGTTTTTT. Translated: CASSYVPRTTGELFF.

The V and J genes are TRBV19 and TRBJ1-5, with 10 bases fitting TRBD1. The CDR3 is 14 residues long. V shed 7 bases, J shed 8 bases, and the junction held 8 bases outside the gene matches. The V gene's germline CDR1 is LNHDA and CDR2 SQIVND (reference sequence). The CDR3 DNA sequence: TGTGCCAGTAATGACAGGGGGCTGGGAAAGCCCCAGCATTTT. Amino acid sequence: CASNDRGLGKPQHF.

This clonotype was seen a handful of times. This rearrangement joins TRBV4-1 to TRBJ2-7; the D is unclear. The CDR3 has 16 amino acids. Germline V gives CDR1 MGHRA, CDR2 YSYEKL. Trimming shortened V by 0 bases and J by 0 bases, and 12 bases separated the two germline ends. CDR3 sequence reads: CASSQESQLFSYEQYF. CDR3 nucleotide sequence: TGCGCCAGCAGCCAAGAATCCCAGCTTTTCTCCTACGAGCAGTACTTC.

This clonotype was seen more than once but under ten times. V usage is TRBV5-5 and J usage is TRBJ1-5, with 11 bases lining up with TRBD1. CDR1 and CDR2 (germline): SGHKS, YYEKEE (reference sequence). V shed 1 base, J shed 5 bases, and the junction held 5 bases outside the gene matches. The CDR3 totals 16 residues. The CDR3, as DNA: TGTGCCAGCAGCTTGATGGGGACAGGGGGTCATCAGCCCCAGCATTTT. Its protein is CASSLMGTGGHQPQHF. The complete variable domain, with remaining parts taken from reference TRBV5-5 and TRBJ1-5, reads DAGVTQSPTHLIKTRGQQVTLRCSPISGHKSVSWYQQVLGQGPQFIFQYYEKEERGRGNFPDRFSARQFPNYSSELNVNALLLGDSALYLCASSLMGTGGHQPQHFGDGTRLSIL.